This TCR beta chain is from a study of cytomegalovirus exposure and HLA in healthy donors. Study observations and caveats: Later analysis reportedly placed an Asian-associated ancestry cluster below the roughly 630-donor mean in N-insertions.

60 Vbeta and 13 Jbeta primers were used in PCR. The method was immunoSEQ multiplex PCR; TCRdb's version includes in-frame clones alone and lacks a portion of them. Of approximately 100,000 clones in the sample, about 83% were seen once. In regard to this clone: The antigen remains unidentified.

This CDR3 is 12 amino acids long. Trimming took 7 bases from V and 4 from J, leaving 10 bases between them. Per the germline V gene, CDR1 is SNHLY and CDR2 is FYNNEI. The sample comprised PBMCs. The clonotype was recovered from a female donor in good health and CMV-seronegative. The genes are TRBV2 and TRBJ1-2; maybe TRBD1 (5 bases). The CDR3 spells CASTQVVYGYTF. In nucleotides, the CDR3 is TGTGCCAGCACACAGGTGGTCTATGGCTACACCTTC.